The 6 T cell receptor beta chains below come from one sample, sequenced in a study of T cells in Graves' hyperthyroidism and ophthalmopathy. Researchers amplified the TCR beta CDR3 regions from RNA transcripts. A set of HTBI primers served as the primers for a first-round RT-PCR of the TCR CDR3. MiXCR, run by TCRdb on the multiplex PCR reads, gives a single entry per CDR3 protein. The repertoire has about 640,000 distinct CDR3 sequences, less than 25% of them found once; the top ten carry under 35%. The specimen was blood. These receptors were obtained from a man aged 30 to 45 with Graves' ophthalmopathy.

The rearrangement uses TRBV14 and TRBJ1-4; maybe TRBD1 (5 bases). This CDR3 is built from 15 residues. V was pared by 3 bases and J by 7 bases, with 15 bases between. The germline CDR1 and CDR2 sequences are SGHDN and FVKESK. CDR3 region: CASSQSWGTREKLFF. The CDR3 DNA sequence: TGTGCCAGCAGCCAGTCATGGGGGACCCGTGAAAAACTGTTTTTT. Full variable domain (missing parts from reference TRBV14 and TRBJ1-4): EAGVTQFPSHSVIEKGQTVTLRCDPISGHDNLYWYRRVMGKEIKFLLHFVKESKQDESGMPNNRFLAERTGGTYSTLKVQPAELEDSGVYFCASSQSWGTREKLFFGSGTQLSVL.

The chain recombines TRBV28 with TRBJ2-7; TRBD1 aligns across 7 bases. This CDR3 has 14 residues. V was pared by 6 bases and J by 3 bases, with 8 bases of the junction left unmatched. Germline CDR1 reads MDHEN; CDR2 reads SYDVKM. DNA for the CDR3: TGTGCCAGCAGCCCGGACAGGATCCTCTACGAGCAGTACTTC. It translates to CASSPDRILYEQYF.

There are a few counts of this clonotype. This chain links TRBV6-1 with TRBJ2-1, with 8 bases fitting TRBD1. Unmatched junction bases numbered 15, after V lost 6 bases and J lost 5 bases. The CDR3 length is 17 residues. Germline V lookup: CDR1 MNHNS, CDR2 SASEGT. The CDR3 protein is CASSHHPPGGINNEQFF. CDR3 nucleotides: TGTGCCAGCAGCCACCACCCCCCAGGGGGCATCAACAATGAGCAGTTCTTC.

The rearrangement joins TRBV20-1 to TRBJ1-3; TRBD1 might be the D (5 bases). The germline CDR1 and CDR2 sequences are DFQATT and SNEGSKA (reference sequence). CDR3 length: 15 amino acids. The V and J ends lost 1 base and 0 bases respectively, with 10 bases between them. The DNA of the CDR3 is TGCAGTGCTAGAGGGGGACGTACCTCTGGAAACACCATATATTTT. As protein: CSARGGRTSGNTIYF.

This clonotype was seen ten or more times. V usage is TRBV30 and J usage is TRBJ1-1; tentatively, D is TRBD1 (5 bases). Germline V gives CDR1 GTSNPN, CDR2 SVGIG (reference sequence). The CDR3 runs to 12 residues. Trimming took off 4 bases at V and 8 bases at J, with 14 bases between the two ends. The CDR3: CAWNPGAPEAFF. For the CDR3, the DNA is TGTGCCTGGAACCCCGGGGCACCCGAAGCTTTCTTT.

Only a few counts were recorded for this clonotype. This chain's CDR3 is CATRPTSGGGAYNEQFF. DNA of the CDR3: TGTGCCACAAGACCTACTAGCGGGGGGGGGGCCTACAATGAGCAGTTCTTC. The chain couples TRBV6-1 to TRBJ2-1; the match to TRBD2 covers 13 bases. CDR1 MNHNS and CDR2 SASEGT come from the germline V gene. This CDR3 is built from 17 residues. Germline trimming cut 10 bases from V and 2 bases from J; bases unmatched to any gene: 11.